One and the same sample provided the 4 T cell receptor beta chains below, sequenced in a study of blood T cell repertoires in COVID-19. The method was immunoSEQ multiplex PCR; TCRdb's version includes in-frame clones alone and lacks a portion of them. The sample includes 100,000 to 150,000 clones, roughly 90% of them seen just once. Sequenced sample: peripheral blood. These receptors all come from a man in his 60s with COVID-19, enrolled during active disease.

This CDR3 reads CASSLFLAGGRYNEQFF. CDR3 DNA sequence: TGTGCCAGCAGCTTATTTCTAGCGGGGGGTCGATACAATGAGCAGTTCTTC. The chain uses TRBV7-8 and TRBJ2-1; 11 nucleotides align to TRBD2. V shed 2 bases and J 4 bases; nucleotides not matched to a gene: 7. Germline V lookup: CDR1 SGHVS, CDR2 FQNEAQ. The CDR3 sequence is 17 residues long.

V usage is TRBV30 and J usage is TRBJ1-1; D might be TRBD1 (6 bases). The V end was cut by 1 base, the J end by 2 bases, with 8 bases between. The CDR3 is 13 amino acids. Germline values: CDR1 GTSNPN, CDR2 SVGIG (reference sequence). The CDR3 is CAWSDRVNTEAFF. The CDR3 nucleotides read TGTGCCTGGAGTGACAGGGTTAACACTGAAGCTTTCTTT.

In its sample, this clone was seen once. DNA for the CDR3: TGTGCCAGCAGCCCGCCGAAAAGGGGAGGTAATCAGCCCCAGCATTTT. It codes for CASSPPKRGGNQPQHF. The V and J genes are TRBV5-8 and TRBJ1-5; D is perhaps TRBD1 (5 bases). Trimming shortened V by 4 bases and J by 4 bases, and 18 bases separated the two germline ends. The length of the CDR3 is 16 residues. CDR1 SGHTS and CDR2 YDEGEE come from the germline V gene.

This chain connects TRBV28 to TRBJ2-5; TRBD2 agrees at 11 bases. The J segment lost 5 bases and the V segment lost 7 bases, leaving 9 bases of the junction unmatched. Germline V gene lookup returns CDR1 MDHEN and CDR2 SYDVKM. CDR3 size: 15 residues. The CDR3 protein is CASTTPSGGSETQYF. CDR3 sequence (DNA): TGTGCCAGCACTACCCCTAGCGGGGGGTCCGAGACCCAGTACTTC.